This T cell receptor beta chain was documented in a study of tumor-infiltrating lymphocytes in localized non-small cell lung cancer. Across the whole study: The cohort mixed smokers and never-smokers, several histologies, and some post-neoadjuvant-chemotherapy samples. From each patient, both tumor and uninvolved lung, non-adjacent to tumor, were sampled. Study-level results: T-cell fraction did not differ between immunotypes IM1 and IM2.

Some clones are missing from TCRdb's copy, which holds only in-frame ones; the method was immunoSEQ multiplex PCR. The sample contains about 8,400 clones, over 60% of which appear only once. About this clone itself: The antigen remains unidentified.

The CDR3 loop spans 14 amino acids. Losses at the gene ends were 4 bases for V and 3 bases for J; bases not matched to a gene: 0. Germline V gene sequence: CDR1 SGHAT, CDR2 FQDESV (reference sequence). Sequencing used lung tumor tissue. J is TRBJ2-7 and V is TRBV11-1; 13 bases match TRBD2. This TCR derives from a human donor with non-small cell lung cancer. CDR3 coding DNA: TGTGCCAGCAGCTGGACTAGCGGGAGCTACGAGCAGTACTTC. Residues: CASSWTSGSYEQYF.